Following are 2 T cell receptor beta chains from one sample sequenced in a study of long-term antiretroviral therapy in people with HIV. Version v3.0 of the immunoSEQ assay ran at survey level. Only in-frame clones appear in the TCRdb table, and some are missing; sequencing was by immunoSEQ multiplex PCR. The data show 20,000 to 30,000 clones, 85% seen once. The material was unsorted PBMCs, obtained 2.3 years after starting antiretroviral therapy. The receptors shown here come from a man between 35 and 55 years old with HIV.

The genes are TRBV6-1 and TRBJ2-7; D is ambiguous. The CDR3 spans 12 residues. Trimming pared 3 bases from V and 4 bases from J, leaving 7 bases between. CDR1 is MNHNS, CDR2 SASEGT, per germline. The CDR3 DNA sequence: TGTGCCAGCAGTGAGGACCGTTACGAGCAGTACTTC. This sequence encodes CASSEDRYEQYF.

The rearrangement links TRBV4-1 to TRBJ1-5; D gene ambiguous. Looked up from germline, CDR1 is MGHRA and CDR2 is YSYEKL. V lost 6 bases and J lost 7, with 13 bases in between. The CDR3 has 13 amino acids. The CDR3, as DNA: TGCGCCAGCAGTCGGACGCCCGGCCAGCCCCAGCATTTT. It yields the protein CASSRTPGQPQHF.